The 24 T cell receptor beta chains in this list originate from one sample, sequenced in a study of OX40 agonist ivuxolimab in advanced cancers. The assay was immunoSEQ multiplex PCR, and TCRdb's table has in-frame clones only and misses some. The sample lists approximately 70,000 clones, around nine tenths occurring once. The sequenced sample was CD4+ or CD8+ T cells sorted from blood, obtained in a trial of the OX40 agonist ivuxolimab. The receptors were sampled from an adult with an advanced solid tumor such as melanoma, head and neck, liver or kidney cancer.

The chain joins TRBV5-4 to TRBJ2-7, with D tentatively TRBD1 (5 bases). Trimming pared 7 bases from V and 3 bases from J, leaving 17 bases between. The CDR3 sequence is 14 residues long. The germline gives CDR1 SGHNT, CDR2 YYREEE (reference sequence). CDR3 sequence reads: CASPTGQGIYEQYF. Written as DNA, the CDR3 is TGTGCCAGCCCTACCGGGCAGGGAATCTACGAGCAGTACTTC.

The chain employs TRBV6-5 and TRBJ1-2, with D possibly TRBD1 on 5 matching bases. The V gene's germline CDR1 is MNHEY and CDR2 SVGAGI. The CDR3 has 14 amino acids. Trimming cost V 1 base and J 8 bases, with 14 bases left between them. CDR3 DNA sequence: TGTGCCAGCAGTTACTATGGGGGGACCGAGGGCTACACCTTC. Residues: CASSYYGGTEGYTF.

This clone occurred once. The rearrangement uses TRBV7-6 and TRBJ1-6; a weak D match, TRBD1 (6 bases). The CDR3 has 14 amino acids. Germline lookup yields CDR1 SGHVS and CDR2 FNYEAQ. Between the trimmed V and J ends, which lost 5 bases and 9 bases, there was a span of 14 bases. The CDR3 loop is CASSLDSFASPLHF. CDR3 sequence (DNA): TGTGCCAGCAGCCTGGACAGTTTCGCTTCACCCCTCCACTTT.

This clone turned up a few times. The rearrangement joins TRBV9 to TRBJ1-1; no firm D call. V was clipped by 3 bases and J by 4 bases, with 10 bases between them. This CDR3 contains 13 residues. Germline values: CDR1 SGDLS, CDR2 YYNGEE. The CDR3 DNA sequence: TGTGCCAGCAGCGGTTTTACGGGCACTGAAGCTTTCTTT. As protein: CASSGFTGTEAFF.

This clone was counted a single time. The chain has TRBV11-2 and TRBJ2-5, with 10 bases that match TRBD2. Per germline, CDR1 SGHAT and CDR2 FQNNGV. The CDR3 is made up of 14 amino acids. The J segment lost 2 bases and the V segment lost 8 bases, leaving 5 bases of the junction unmatched. This CDR3 is CASSRTSGQETQYF. In DNA form, the CDR3 reads TGTGCCAGCTCCAGGACTAGCGGTCAAGAGACCCAGTACTTC.

This chain joins TRBV7-8 and TRBJ1-5; 7 bases map to TRBD1. Germline V CDR1 and CDR2: SGHVS, FQNEAQ. CDR3 length equals 17 residues. V trimming: 5 bases; J trimming: 1 base; junction bases outside the gene matches: 11. In nucleotides, the CDR3 is TGTGCCAGCAGCCCCGGACAGGATCTGGCCAGCAATCAGCCCCAGCATTTT. This sequence encodes CASSPGQDLASNQPQHF.

The V gene is TRBV11-2, the J gene TRBJ1-1; TRBD1 matches at 7 bases. CDR1 is SGHAT, CDR2 FQNNGV, per germline. This CDR3 region has 17 residues. J lost 0 bases, V lost 5 bases, and 12 bases had no gene match. The CDR3 loop is CASSPGGRLGMNTEAFF. Written as DNA, the CDR3 is TGTGCCAGCAGCCCAGGGGGACGGTTGGGCATGAACACTGAAGCTTTCTTT.

The rearrangement links TRBV7-9 to TRBJ1-1; 7 bases are shared with TRBD1. Germline CDR1 is SEHNR and CDR2 is FQNEAQ (reference sequence). V lost 4 bases, J lost 4 bases, and 9 bases stayed unmatched. The CDR3 extends over 15 amino acids. The chain's CDR3 is CASSYGDRGFTEAFF. CDR3 DNA sequence: TGTGCCAGCAGCTATGGGGACAGAGGATTCACTGAAGCTTTCTTT.

V gene TRBV9 combines with J gene TRBJ2-7, with D tentatively TRBD2 (6 bases). The V gene lost 0 bases and the J gene lost 7 bases, with 8 bases spanning the gap. The CDR3 is 12 residues long. CDR1 and CDR2 from the germline V gene are SGDLS and YYNGEE. The CDR3 sequence is CASSVGGREQYF. Written as DNA, the CDR3 is TGTGCCAGCAGCGTAGGAGGGAGGGAGCAGTACTTC.

This chain joins TRBV7-9 and TRBJ2-5; 8 bases are a match to TRBD2. V shed 3 bases and J 2 bases; nucleotides not matched to a gene: 5. This CDR3 is 15 amino acids long. From germline, CDR1 is SEHNR and CDR2 FQNEAQ (reference sequence). CDR3 nucleotide sequence: TGTGCCAGCAGCTTGGTCCGGGGGGGTCAAGAGACCCAGTACTTC. This codes for CASSLVRGGQETQYF.

V is TRBV6-5 and J is TRBJ1-5; D unclear. This CDR3 contains 15 residues. Trimming left V 0 bases short and J 3 bases short, with 9 bases between. Germline V gene data show CDR1 as MNHEY and CDR2 as SVGAGI. The CDR3 spells CASSYSPGDNQPQHF. DNA of the CDR3: TGTGCCAGCAGTTACTCTCCCGGGGACAATCAGCCCCAGCATTTT.

In regard to this clone: The sample contains more than one DNA sequence encoding this CDR3. This chain connects TRBV18 to TRBJ2-7; D not certain. Germline V gives CDR1 KGHSH, CDR2 LQKENI. CDR3 length equals 12 residues. V was clipped by 3 bases and J by 0 bases, with 3 bases between them. For the CDR3, the DNA is TGTGCCAGCTCACCGGGCTCCTACGAGCAGTACTTC. Its protein is CASSPGSYEQYF.

This chain joins TRBV6-1 and TRBJ1-6, with unresolved D. CDR1 MNHNS and CDR2 SASEGT come from the germline V gene. The V end was cut by 3 bases, the J end by 0 bases, with 6 bases between. This CDR3 has 15 amino acids. CDR3 in amino acids: CASSDEVSYNSPLHF. DNA for the CDR3: TGTGCCAGCAGTGACGAGGTCTCCTATAATTCACCCCTCCACTTT.

The rearrangement uses TRBV29-1 and TRBJ2-1; D could derive from TRBD1 or TRBD2 (7 bases each). Germline V lookup: CDR1 SQVTM, CDR2 ANQGSEA. The ends were cut back, 6 bases at V and 4 bases at J, with 19 bases in the middle. This CDR3 has 15 amino acids. CDR3 sequence: CSVVRQGGSYNEQFF. DNA for the CDR3: TGCAGCGTCGTTCGGCAGGGGGGGTCTTACAATGAGCAGTTCTTC.

The V gene is TRBV15, the J gene TRBJ2-1; 7 bases are shared with TRBD2. V lost 5 bases to trimming and J lost 12 bases; unmatched junction nucleotides: 16. This CDR3 is 15 amino acids long. Germline loops: CDR1 LNHNV, CDR2 YYDKDF (reference sequence). CDR3 amino acids: CATSPSSGALRGQFF. The CDR3 coding sequence is TGTGCCACCAGCCCCTCAAGCGGGGCCCTGCGCGGGCAGTTCTTC. The full variable domain, rest sourced from reference TRBV15 and TRBJ2-1, is DAMVIQNPRYQVTQFGKPVTLSCSQTLNHNVMYWYQQKSSQAPKLLFHYYDKDFNNEADTPDNFQSRRPNTSFCFLDIRSPGLGDTAMYLCATSPSSGALRGQFFGPGTRLTVL.

The J gene is TRBJ1-1, the V gene TRBV7-9, with 8 bases matching TRBD1. Germline values: CDR1 SEHNR, CDR2 FQNEAQ (reference sequence). The length of the CDR3 is 15 residues. With 7 bases clipped from V and 5 bases from J, the junction kept 12 bases outside the gene matches. CDR3 residues: CASTPTGQGQTEAFF. The CDR3 DNA follows: TGTGCCAGCACCCCCACCGGACAGGGACAGACTGAAGCTTTCTTT.

DNA of the CDR3: TGCGCCAGCAGCTTGCTGGGACAGAACTATGGCTACACCTTC. This encodes CASSLLGQNYGYTF. V and J are TRBV5-1 and TRBJ1-2; 7 positions agree with TRBD1. Germline loops: CDR1 SGHRS, CDR2 YFSETQ. Losses at the gene ends were 1 base for V and 2 bases for J; bases not matched to a gene: 2. The CDR3 contains 14 residues.

The rearrangement uses TRBV7-8 and TRBJ1-1, with 7 positions matching TRBD1. V lost 9 bases and J lost 1; bases outside the gene matches: 14. The germline CDR1 and CDR2 sequences are SGHVS and FQNEAQ. The CDR3 runs to 16 residues. CDR3 region: CASIPSGPGGNTEAFF. The CDR3 DNA is TGTGCCAGTATCCCCTCAGGCCCAGGGGGGAACACTGAAGCTTTCTTT. Complete variable domain (other parts from reference TRBV7-8 and TRBJ1-1): GAGVSQSPRYKVAKRGQDVALRCDPISGHVSLFWYQQALGQGPEFLTYFQNEAQLDKSGLPSDRFFAERPEGSVSTLKIQRTQQEDSAVYLCASIPSGPGGNTEAFFGQGTRLTVV.

V gene TRBV7-2 combines with J gene TRBJ1-1; D remains unclear. Per the germline V gene, CDR1 is SGHTA and CDR2 is FQGNSA. This CDR3 region has 14 residues. Trimming removed 5 bases from V and 1 base from J, with 11 bases in between. The CDR3 loop reads CASSLGTWNTEAFF. In DNA form, the CDR3 reads TGTGCCAGCAGCCTAGGTACCTGGAACACTGAAGCTTTCTTT.

This sequence joins TRBV29-1 and TRBJ2-1; no clear D gene. Germline V lookup: CDR1 SQVTM, CDR2 ANQGSEA. The CDR3 loop spans 16 amino acids. The V gene lost 1 base and the J gene lost 1 base, with 14 bases spanning the gap. The CDR3 spells CSVEVVIRPSYNEQFF. Written as DNA, the CDR3 is TGCAGCGTTGAAGTAGTCATCAGACCATCCTACAATGAGCAGTTCTTC.

This clone was detected a few times. The chain joins TRBV19 to TRBJ1-1; the match to TRBD1 covers 7 bases. V shed 5 bases and J 7 bases; nucleotides not matched to a gene: 10. Per the germline V gene, CDR1 is LNHDA and CDR2 is SQIVND (reference sequence). This CDR3 region has 14 residues. In DNA form, the CDR3 reads TGTGCCAGTAGTCGTACCACAGGGGTTGTTGAAGCTTTCTTT. This codes for CASSRTTGVVEAFF.

This sequence joins TRBV7-6 and TRBJ1-5; D is undetermined. CDR3 length: 13 amino acids. Trimming pared 1 base from V and 7 bases from J, leaving 8 bases between. Germline V gene sequence: CDR1 SGHVS, CDR2 FNYEAQ. This CDR3 reads CASSLDPRQPQHF. As DNA, the CDR3 is TGTGCCAGCAGCTTAGACCCCAGGCAGCCCCAGCATTTT.

V is TRBV4-3 and J is TRBJ2-7; possible D gene TRBD1, 6 bases. This CDR3 comprises 14 residues. Germline CDR1 is LGHNA and CDR2 is YSLEER. The germline V and J ends were trimmed by 6 bases and 4 bases, with 16 bases remaining between them. Written as DNA, the CDR3 is TGCGCCAGCAGTTACCGGGACAAGATATACGAGCAGTACTTC. Encoded protein: CASSYRDKIYEQYF.

The chain is built from TRBV9 and TRBJ1-2; D may be TRBD1 (5 bases). The ends were cut back, 0 bases at V and 6 bases at J, with 9 bases in the middle. Germline loops: CDR1 SGDLS, CDR2 YYNGEE. There are 13 residues in the CDR3. The CDR3 nucleotides read TGTGCCAGCAGCGTAGTCCAAGGGGATGGCTACACCTTC. It codes for CASSVVQGDGYTF.